These 9 T cell receptor beta chains originate from one sample sequenced in a study of T cell changes during pregnancy in multiple sclerosis. Libraries were prepared by immunoSEQ multiplex PCR; TCRdb keeps only in-frame clonotypes and omits some of them. The profile shows 30,000 to 35,000 clones, 90% of them singletons. The specimen comprised CD4+ T cells from peripheral blood mononuclear cells, sampled in the third trimester of pregnancy. The receptors were gathered from a female donor in good health, enrolled as a control in a pregnancy study.

The V and J genes are TRBV18 and TRBJ2-7; possibly TRBD2 for D (6 bases). The CDR3 contains 15 residues. Germline V gene data show CDR1 as KGHSH and CDR2 as LQKENI. Trimming removed 3 bases at V and 0 bases at J, with 12 bases between. The CDR3: CASSPVAEPSYEQYF. CDR3 nucleotide sequence: TGTGCCAGCTCACCCGTAGCGGAGCCCTCCTACGAGCAGTACTTC.

This chain joins TRBV6-6 and TRBJ1-5; 8 bases line up with TRBD1. V lost 2 bases and J lost 0; bases outside the gene matches: 3. The germline CDR1 and CDR2 sequences are MNHNY and SVGAGI (reference sequence). There are 16 residues in the CDR3. The CDR3 DNA reads as TGTGCCAGCAGTTACGGACAGGGCAATAGCAATCAGCCCCAGCATTTT. Its translation is CASSYGQGNSNQPQHF.

V gene TRBV7-2 combines with J gene TRBJ2-2; D is ambiguous. Germline V gene data show CDR1 as SGHTA and CDR2 as FQGNSA. The V gene lost 0 bases and the J gene lost 6 bases, with 5 bases spanning the gap. This CDR3 has 13 residues. The DNA of the CDR3 is TGTGCCAGCAGCTTAGCGGGCCCCGGGGAGCTGTTTTTT. Residues: CASSLAGPGELFF. The whole variable domain, remainder taken from reference TRBV7-2 and TRBJ2-2, is GAGVSQSPSNKVTEKGKDVELRCDPISGHTALYWYRQSLGQGLEFLIYFQGNSAPDKSGLPSDRFSAERTGGSVSTLTIQRTQQEDSAVYLCASSLAGPGELFFGEGSRLTVL.

The rearrangement links TRBV5-1 to TRBJ2-2; TRBD2 matches at 8 bases. V dropped 1 base and J dropped 4; count of bases not matched to a gene: 0. Germline V gene lookup returns CDR1 SGHRS and CDR2 YFSETQ. This CDR3 has 14 amino acids. CDR3 nucleotides: TGCGCCAGCAGCTTGACTAGCGGCACCGGGGAGCTGTTTTTT. It encodes CASSLTSGTGELFF.

The count of this clone is one. V usage is TRBV9 and J usage is TRBJ2-1; 14 nucleotides align to TRBD2. The CDR3 extends over 15 amino acids. With 3 bases clipped from V and 9 bases from J, the junction kept 5 bases outside the gene matches. Looked up from germline, CDR1 is SGDLS and CDR2 is YYNGEE. The CDR3 coding sequence is TGTGCCAGCAGCGGGGGACTAGCGGGAGTTAGTGAGCAGTTCTTC. This sequence encodes CASSGGLAGVSEQFF.

This rearrangement joins TRBV30 to TRBJ2-3; perhaps TRBD1 as D (6 bases). The CDR3 length is 14 residues. Looked up from germline, CDR1 is GTSNPN and CDR2 is SVGIG (reference sequence). Trimming pared 2 bases from V and 5 bases from J, leaving 14 bases between. The CDR3 region has the DNA TGTGCCTGGAGTCCGACGGCCAGGGGAGATACGCAGTATTTT. This codes for CAWSPTARGDTQYF. Filled out from reference TRBV30 and TRBJ2-3, the complete variable domain reads SQTIHQWPATLVQPVGSPLSLECTVEGTSNPNLYWYRQAAGRGLQLLFYSVGIGQISSEVPQNLSASRPQDRQFILSSKKLLLSDSGFYLCAWSPTARGDTQYFGPGTRLTVL.

The chain combines TRBV28 with TRBJ2-7, with D possibly matching TRBD1 (6 bases). This CDR3 has 15 amino acids. The V and J ends lost 4 bases and 3 bases respectively, with 16 bases between them. Germline CDR1 MDHEN, CDR2 SYDVKM. CDR3 sequence reads: CASSSPQGLYYEQYF. As DNA, the CDR3 is TGTGCCAGCAGTTCCCCACAGGGCCTCTACTACGAGCAGTACTTC.

Concerning this clone itself: Within the sample, other DNA sequences also encode this same CDR3. The chain couples TRBV2 to TRBJ1-2, with D maybe TRBD1 (6 bases). This CDR3 contains 13 residues. Trimming removed 2 bases at V and 5 bases at J, with 9 bases between. The germline gives CDR1 SNHLY, CDR2 FYNNEI. The CDR3 nucleotides read TGTGCCAGCAGTGAAACAGGGACGTATGGCTACACCTTC. It yields the protein CASSETGTYGYTF.

The chain joins TRBV10-3 to TRBJ2-3; tentatively, D is TRBD2 (5 bases). The CDR3 contains 17 residues. V was shortened by 7 bases and J by 2 bases, with 22 bases between the two germline ends. From germline, CDR1 is ENHRY and CDR2 SYGVKD. Here the CDR3 DNA reads TGTGCCATCACCCCCGAAAGCGGAGAGTTTTTCACAGATACGCAGTATTTT. Amino acids: CAITPESGEFFTDTQYF.